Below are 25 T cell receptor beta chains sequenced from a single sample in a study of T cell repertoires in cytomegalovirus infection. Each CDR3 protein gets one entry after TCRdb re-called the reads with MiXCR. The sample includes about 900,000 distinct CDR3 sequences, roughly 30% of them seen just once. The antigens of these receptors remain unknown. The sample here was cultured CD8+ T cells from PBMCs, taken from culture after CMV antigen stimulation. These receptors came from a human donor in good health (CMV status not recorded). Some clones in this sample may be carry-over from other donors' samples.

This rearrangement joins TRBV20-1 to TRBJ2-1; D call uncertain. CDR1 is DFQATT and CDR2 is SNEGSKA in the germline V gene (reference sequence). V was clipped by 4 bases and J by 5 bases, with 12 bases between them. This CDR3 has 13 amino acids. Here the CDR3 DNA reads TGCAGTGCTATCCGGCCAAATCACAATGAGCAGTTCTTC. Residues: CSAIRPNHNEQFF.

This clonotype was found a few times. The V and J genes are TRBV7-9 and TRBJ1-2, with D unresolved. V was shortened by 0 bases and J by 6 bases, with 8 bases between the two germline ends. CDR3 length equals 13 residues. CDR1 is SEHNR, CDR2 FQNEAQ, per germline (reference sequence). The CDR3 protein is CASSLAGKDGYTF. The CDR3 region has the DNA TGTGCCAGCAGCTTAGCAGGGAAAGATGGCTACACCTTC.

This chain links TRBV4-3 with TRBJ1-5, with unresolved D. The V end was cut by 2 bases, the J end by 0 bases, with 8 bases between. Germline CDR1 LGHNA, CDR2 YSLEER. The CDR3 is 15 residues long. DNA for the CDR3: TGCGCCAGCAGCCAAAGATGGGGTAGCAATCAGCCCCAGCATTTT. Its translation: CASSQRWGSNQPQHF.

A word on this clonotype: Since a much larger clone is just one base distant, this may be a read error. The chain is built from TRBV7-2 and TRBJ2-1, with 11 bases matching TRBD2. The CDR3 has 15 amino acids. Germline loops: CDR1 SGHTA, CDR2 FQGNSA. The V segment lost 10 bases and the J segment 6 bases; nucleotides outside the gene matches: 11. CDR3 protein: CANTHLAGGPNEQFF. Here the CDR3 DNA reads TGTGCCAACACCCATCTAGCGGGGGGTCCCAATGAGCAGTTCTTC.

This clonotype was seen a few times. V is TRBV6-1 and J is TRBJ2-7; tentatively, D is TRBD2 (5 bases). The V and J ends lost 1 base and 0 bases respectively, with 10 bases between them. Per the germline V gene, CDR1 is MNHNS and CDR2 is SASEGT. The CDR3 has 15 amino acids. In DNA, the CDR3 is TGTGCCAGCAGTGAAGGGGCGGGCCTCTCCTACGAGCAGTACTTC. Translated: CASSEGAGLSYEQYF.

About this clonotype itself: A much larger clone differs from this one at a single base, so this may be a read error. The chain employs TRBV7-2 and TRBJ1-1, with D unclear. Germline assignment: CDR1 SGHTA and CDR2 FQGNSA. This CDR3 comprises 16 residues. CDR3 amino acids: CASRLGYQPPNTEAFF. The CDR3 region has the DNA TGTGCCAGCCGCTTAGGGTACCAACCCCCGAACACTGAAGCTTTCTTT.

This clonotype was recorded a few times. V gene TRBV19 combines with J gene TRBJ2-2, with D perhaps TRBD1 (6 bases). Germline-derived CDR1 and CDR2 are LNHDA and SQIVND (reference sequence). The CDR3 is 15 residues long. Trimming shortened V by 10 bases and J by 4 bases, and 19 bases separated the two germline ends. Here the CDR3 DNA reads TGTGCCACACGCCCGGGACACCCGACCACCGGGGAGCTGTTTTTT. Translating it yields CATRPGHPTTGELFF.

A few counts support this clonotype. The chain has TRBV10-3 and TRBJ2-5, with 14 nucleotides matching TRBD2. Germline V CDR1 and CDR2: ENHRY, SYGVKD. With 4 bases clipped from V and 0 bases from J, the junction kept 4 bases outside the gene matches. This CDR3 has 17 residues. The CDR3 nucleotides are TGTGCCATCAGTGGACTAGCGGGGGGGACTTACCAAGAGACCCAGTACTTC. Translating it yields CAISGLAGGTYQETQYF.

This clonotype was counted between two and nine times. The rearrangement uses TRBV7-6 and TRBJ1-3; TRBD1 is a possible D gene (5 bases). V was cut by 4 bases and J by 2 bases, with 12 bases left in between. The CDR3 is 15 residues long. The germline V gene encodes CDR1 SGHVS and CDR2 FNYEAQ. In DNA, the CDR3 is TGTGCCAGCAGCTCCGGGGCCTCGACTGGAAACACCATATATTTT. Translated: CASSSGASTGNTIYF.

This clonotype was counted between two and nine times. The chain combines TRBV18 with TRBJ2-7; the D is unclear. Germline-derived CDR1 and CDR2 are KGHSH and LQKENI. This CDR3 region has 14 residues. Trimming stripped 3 bases from V and 3 bases from J, with 12 bases between. In nucleotides, the CDR3 is TGTGCCAGCTCACCCGTTAGATCGCTCTACGAGCAGTACTTC. Residues: CASSPVRSLYEQYF.

This clonotype has just a few counts. This chain connects TRBV27 to TRBJ2-4; 12 bases agree with TRBD2. Germline CDR1 and CDR2: MNHEY and SMNVEV (reference sequence). The V gene end was trimmed by 6 bases and the J gene end by 5 bases; junction bases not matched to a gene: 2. The length of the CDR3 is 14 residues. The CDR3 region is CASRLAGGQNIQYF. Here the CDR3 DNA reads TGTGCCAGCAGGCTAGCGGGGGGGCAAAACATTCAGTACTTC.

The chain is built from TRBV25-1 and TRBJ1-6; tentative D call: TRBD1 (5 bases). V lost 1 base, J lost 9 bases, and 16 bases lay in between. The germline V gene has CDR1 MGHDK and CDR2 SYGVNS. The CDR3 totals 16 residues. CDR3 amino acids: CASSESDWDGLSPLHF. CDR3 nucleotides: TGTGCCAGCAGTGAATCGGATTGGGACGGTCTTTCACCCCTCCACTTT. The full variable domain, completed using reference TRBV25-1 and TRBJ1-6, is EADIYQTPRYLVIGTGKKITLECSQTMGHDKMYWYQQDPGMELHLIHYSYGVNSTEKGDLSSESTVSRIRTEHFPLTLESARPSHTSQYLCASSESDWDGLSPLHFGNGTRLTVT.

This clonotype was counted between two and nine times. The chain links TRBV12-3 or TRBV12-4 to TRBJ1-2; D remains unclear. The CDR3 sequence is 12 residues long. Trimming stripped 10 bases from V and 4 bases from J, with 13 bases between. The CDR3 region is CAIDTDTYGYTF. The CDR3 DNA reads as TGTGCCATCGACACAGATACCTATGGCTACACCTTC.

This clonotype came up a few times. V gene TRBV7-6 combines with J gene TRBJ2-5, with 9 bases identical to TRBD2. This CDR3 is 16 amino acids long. In germline, CDR1 is SGHVS, CDR2 FNYEAQ. With V trimmed by 1 base and J by 9 bases, 12 bases remained unmatched. The CDR3 DNA follows: TGTGCCAGCAGCTTAGGAAGCGGGGGGCGGGCAACGGCCCAGTACTTC. As protein: CASSLGSGGRATAQYF.

In its sample, this clonotype was seen a few times. The gene calls are TRBV2 and TRBJ1-2; D ambiguous. The CDR3 is 14 residues long. The germline V gene encodes CDR1 SNHLY and CDR2 FYNNEI. Trimming took off 2 bases at V and 5 bases at J, with 12 bases between the two ends. The CDR3 loop reads CASSEQLSGYGYTF. The CDR3 DNA sequence: TGTGCCAGCAGTGAACAGTTGTCAGGTTATGGCTACACCTTC.

This CDR3 is CATSGTSGGNTYEQYF. DNA for the CDR3: TGTGCCACCAGCGGGACTAGCGGGGGCAACACCTACGAGCAGTACTTC. The chain uses TRBV6-5 and TRBJ2-7; TRBD2 matches 14 bases. Germline V gene lookup returns CDR1 MNHEY and CDR2 SVGAGI. This CDR3 is built from 16 residues. The ends lost 10 bases at V and 2 bases at J; junction bases unmatched: 10.

This clonotype was recorded a few times. The chain has TRBV4-2 and TRBJ2-1; D unclear. The V gene lost 0 bases and the J gene lost 7 bases, with 7 bases spanning the gap. The germline CDR1 and CDR2 sequences are LGHNA and YNFKEQ. The CDR3 sequence is 13 residues long. In DNA form, the CDR3 reads TGTGCCAGCAGCCAAGAAAACGGGAATGAGCAGTTCTTC. Protein product: CASSQENGNEQFF.

This clonotype has a handful of counts. The genes are TRBV28 and TRBJ2-3, with 9 positions matching TRBD2. The CDR3 totals 17 residues. The ends lost 2 bases at V and 5 bases at J; junction bases unmatched: 11. Per germline, CDR1 MDHEN and CDR2 SYDVKM. CDR3 sequence: CASSLEAGGLDRDTQYF. The CDR3 DNA sequence: TGTGCCAGCAGTTTAGAGGCGGGGGGGTTGGATCGAGATACGCAGTATTTT.

The chain employs TRBV12-5 and TRBJ1-3, with D unclear. The CDR3 extends over 11 amino acids. The ends were cut back, 7 bases at V and 5 bases at J, with 6 bases in the middle. Per germline, CDR1 LGHNT and CDR2 FRNRAP. CDR3 DNA: TGTGCTAGTGAAGGTCGAAACACCATATATTTT. Protein sequence: CASEGRNTIYF.

Turning to this clonotype: Its ends do not fully match the called genes, so a read error is possible. V usage is TRBV10-1 and J usage is TRBJ2-1; D remains unclear. CDR1 and CDR2 (germline): WNHNN, SYGVQD (reference sequence). The CDR3 sequence is 16 residues long. The CDR3 reads CASSEPDTWPNNEQFF. CDR3 DNA: TGTGCCAGCAGTGAGCCAGACACCTGGCCCAACAATGAGCAGTTCTTC.

The V and J genes are TRBV7-9 and TRBJ2-7, with D possibly matching TRBD2 (5 bases). Trimming pared 5 bases from V and 4 bases from J, leaving 9 bases between. Germline CDR1 SEHNR, CDR2 FQNEAQ (reference sequence). The CDR3 is 12 residues long. In nucleotides, the CDR3 is TGTGCCAGCAGCACCGGGAAGTACGAGCAGTACGTC. Translating it yields CASSTGKYEQYV.

The chain has TRBV12-3 or TRBV12-4 and TRBJ2-5, with a tentative D call TRBD2 (6 bases). The CDR3 spans 14 residues. With 10 bases removed from V and 3 bases from J, the gap between germline ends came to 18 bases. In nucleotides, the CDR3 is TGTGCCAACAGGAACACCGGGAGCGAAGAGACCCAGTACTTC. Protein: CANRNTGSEETQYF.

The sample holds many counts of this clonotype. This chain connects TRBV7-2 to TRBJ1-3; D is undetermined. V was cut by 2 bases and J by 8 bases, with 13 bases left in between. CDR1 and CDR2 (germline): SGHTA, FQGNSA. The CDR3 spans 14 residues. CDR3 DNA: TGTGCCAGCAGCTTACGCAGCCGCGGAGACACCATATATTTT. Translated, it gives CASSLRSRGDTIYF.

This chain joins TRBV28 and TRBJ1-1; D unclear. The CDR3 has 13 amino acids. V was clipped by 5 bases and J by 4 bases, with 11 bases between them. The germline CDR1 and CDR2 sequences are MDHEN and SYDVKM. CDR3 region: CASSGRPGTEAFF. CDR3 nucleotide sequence: TGTGCCAGCAGTGGTCGCCCGGGCACTGAAGCTTTCTTT.

About this clonotype itself: The junction shows a germline mismatch at one end, possibly a read error. This chain connects TRBV7-3 to TRBJ2-1, with 15 bases identical to TRBD2. CDR1 is SGHTA and CDR2 is FQGTGA in the germline V gene. This CDR3 spans 18 amino acids. DNA for the CDR3: TGTACCAGCAGCCAGCGGACTAGCGGGGGGGGTGGGTACAATGAGCAGTTCTTC. It specifies CTSSQRTSGGGGYNEQFF. The full variable domain, with the rest looked up from reference TRBV7-3 and TRBJ2-1, is GAGVSQTPSNKVTEKGKYVELRCDPISGHTALYWYRQSLGQGPEFLIYFQGTGAADDSGLPNDRFFAVRPEGSVSTLKIQRTERGDSAVYLCTSSQRTSGGGGYNEQFFGPGTRLTVL.